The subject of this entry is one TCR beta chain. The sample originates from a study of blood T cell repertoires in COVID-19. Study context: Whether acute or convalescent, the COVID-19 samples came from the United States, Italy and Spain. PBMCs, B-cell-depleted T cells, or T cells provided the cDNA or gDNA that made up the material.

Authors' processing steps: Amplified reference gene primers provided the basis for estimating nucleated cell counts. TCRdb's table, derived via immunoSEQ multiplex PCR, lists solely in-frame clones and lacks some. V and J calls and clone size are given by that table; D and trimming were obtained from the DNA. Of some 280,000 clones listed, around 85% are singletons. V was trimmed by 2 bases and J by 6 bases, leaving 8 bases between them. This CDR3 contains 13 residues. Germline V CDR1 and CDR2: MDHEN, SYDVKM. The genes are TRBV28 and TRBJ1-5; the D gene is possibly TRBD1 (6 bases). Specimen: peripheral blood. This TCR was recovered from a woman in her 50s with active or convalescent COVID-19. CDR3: CASSLTGPQPQHF. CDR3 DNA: TGTGCCAGCAGTTTAACAGGGCCTCAGCCCCAGCATTTT.